This T cell receptor beta chain was observed in a study of T cells in Graves' hyperthyroidism and ophthalmopathy (dated 2019 in TCRdb). About the investigation overall: Peripheral blood samples were taken at the time of initial diagnosis, prior to any treatment. To identify distinguishing TCR V-J signatures, a discovery cohort of about 100 patients was used, comprising some 45 with Graves' ophthalmopathy and about 59 with stable Graves' hyperthyroidism. An independent validation cohort of 18 to 20 hyperthyroidism patients and about 16 patients who later progressed to ophthalmopathy tested prospective prediction of ophthalmopathy. Once sampling was done, hyperthyroidism patients were given methimazole at a starting dose of 30 mg daily, whereas ophthalmopathy patients were given high-dose intravenous methylprednisolone. The approximately 97 discovery patients were randomly divided into training and test sets at a 7:3 ratio. TCR Vbeta CDR3 sequencing of approximately 140 peripheral blood samples (roughly 41 ophthalmopathy, roughly 72 hyperthyroidism and roughly 17 progressor patients) is reported in the paper. Thyroid tissue and blood T-cell repertoires from about 6 Graves' hyperthyroidism patients were also compared in the study. The paper's findings and limits, for the study overall: A 13 V-J signature model separated ophthalmopathy from stable hyperthyroidism, with 87.88% sensitivity and roughly 81% specificity in cross-validation and 80%/75% in testing. No statistical method was used to set the sample size in advance, and investigators knew the group allocation. Most expanded thyroid clonotypes (frequency above 0.001) were also detected in blood, a finding suggesting that blood repertoires may reflect thyroid immune responses. In validation, the model predicted progression to ophthalmopathy with approximately 70% sensitivity and about 73% specificity, a median of about 6.7 months before onset.

The TCR beta CDR3 regions were amplified from RNA transcripts. For the first round of RT-PCR on the TCR CDR3, the HTBI primer set was used together with the Qiagen OneStep RT-PCR kit. Libraries were constructed in a second round of multiplex PCR, after which size selection and purification were carried out. The libraries were sequenced on an Illumina HiSeq2000 using paired-end 100 bp reads. The source study handled its data this way. SOAPnuke was used to process the raw data, throwing out any read that contained adapters or uncalled bases, had a mean Phred below 15, or lacked an exact constant-primer or identifier match. COPE v1.2.5 was used to merge the high-quality paired reads, and each unique nucleotide sequence was defined as a clonotype. MiTCR v1.1 was used to align clonotypes to the IMGT TRBV, TRBD and TRBJ reference segments. Analysis was restricted to V-J combinations with a frequency above 0.0001, which covered about 99% of repertoires. The TCS score was defined as F50 (clonal expansion) divided by E x V (chaos), with BLOSUM62-based TCRdist calculated between CDR3 peptides within each V-J. Welch's t-statistics and random forest reduced fewer than 600 V-J features to about 12, which were used in a naive Bayes classifier (R e1071). Clones were called with MiXCR by TCRdb after fastp trimmed the public reads at Q25, and only in-frame beta chains were retained. Entries are consolidated by CDR3 protein sequence, retaining the most common genes and DNA. These V and J calls rely on TCRdb rather than the paper's analysis. The sample includes some 570,000 distinct CDR3 sequences, with 11% to 15% observed a single time. 7.1% of the sample belongs to the ten largest clones.

Moderately to severely active disease, a Clinical Activity Score of at least 3, a NOSPECS grade of at least 4, and a duration under 3 months were present in ophthalmopathy patients. Exclusion was applied to patients with uncontrolled infections, other autoimmune diseases, pregnancy or lactation. Diagnoses were established on the basis of clinical symptoms, serum thyroxine and TRAb, thyroid ultrasound, and orbital computed tomography. PBMCs were isolated from about 10 ml of fresh peripheral blood by Ficoll-Paque density gradient centrifugation. Trizol reagent was used to extract total RNA, and RNA quality was then checked on an Agilent 2100 Bioanalyzer. This clonotype was observed many times. The target of this receptor is not known. No much larger clonotype is one base removed from it; base qualities were not supplied. The sequence came from a woman between 18 and 30 years old with Graves' ophthalmopathy. The sample comprised blood.

CDR3 reads: CASGLVRGMAGYNEQFF. The base sequence is TGTGCTAGTGGTTTGGTACGGGGGATGGCGGGTTACAATGAGCAGTTCTTC. The chain joins TRBV12-5 to TRBJ2-1; the D segment could be TRBD2, given 6 matching bases. The CDR3 holds 17 amino acids from the cysteine to the phenylalanine. Left in the record is the CDR3 DNA by itself, 51 bases read in frame from the first base. The germline V gene specifies LGHNT as CDR1 and FRNRAP as CDR2. V is cut by 0 bases and J by 4 bases, and the space between the germline ends is 16 bases.